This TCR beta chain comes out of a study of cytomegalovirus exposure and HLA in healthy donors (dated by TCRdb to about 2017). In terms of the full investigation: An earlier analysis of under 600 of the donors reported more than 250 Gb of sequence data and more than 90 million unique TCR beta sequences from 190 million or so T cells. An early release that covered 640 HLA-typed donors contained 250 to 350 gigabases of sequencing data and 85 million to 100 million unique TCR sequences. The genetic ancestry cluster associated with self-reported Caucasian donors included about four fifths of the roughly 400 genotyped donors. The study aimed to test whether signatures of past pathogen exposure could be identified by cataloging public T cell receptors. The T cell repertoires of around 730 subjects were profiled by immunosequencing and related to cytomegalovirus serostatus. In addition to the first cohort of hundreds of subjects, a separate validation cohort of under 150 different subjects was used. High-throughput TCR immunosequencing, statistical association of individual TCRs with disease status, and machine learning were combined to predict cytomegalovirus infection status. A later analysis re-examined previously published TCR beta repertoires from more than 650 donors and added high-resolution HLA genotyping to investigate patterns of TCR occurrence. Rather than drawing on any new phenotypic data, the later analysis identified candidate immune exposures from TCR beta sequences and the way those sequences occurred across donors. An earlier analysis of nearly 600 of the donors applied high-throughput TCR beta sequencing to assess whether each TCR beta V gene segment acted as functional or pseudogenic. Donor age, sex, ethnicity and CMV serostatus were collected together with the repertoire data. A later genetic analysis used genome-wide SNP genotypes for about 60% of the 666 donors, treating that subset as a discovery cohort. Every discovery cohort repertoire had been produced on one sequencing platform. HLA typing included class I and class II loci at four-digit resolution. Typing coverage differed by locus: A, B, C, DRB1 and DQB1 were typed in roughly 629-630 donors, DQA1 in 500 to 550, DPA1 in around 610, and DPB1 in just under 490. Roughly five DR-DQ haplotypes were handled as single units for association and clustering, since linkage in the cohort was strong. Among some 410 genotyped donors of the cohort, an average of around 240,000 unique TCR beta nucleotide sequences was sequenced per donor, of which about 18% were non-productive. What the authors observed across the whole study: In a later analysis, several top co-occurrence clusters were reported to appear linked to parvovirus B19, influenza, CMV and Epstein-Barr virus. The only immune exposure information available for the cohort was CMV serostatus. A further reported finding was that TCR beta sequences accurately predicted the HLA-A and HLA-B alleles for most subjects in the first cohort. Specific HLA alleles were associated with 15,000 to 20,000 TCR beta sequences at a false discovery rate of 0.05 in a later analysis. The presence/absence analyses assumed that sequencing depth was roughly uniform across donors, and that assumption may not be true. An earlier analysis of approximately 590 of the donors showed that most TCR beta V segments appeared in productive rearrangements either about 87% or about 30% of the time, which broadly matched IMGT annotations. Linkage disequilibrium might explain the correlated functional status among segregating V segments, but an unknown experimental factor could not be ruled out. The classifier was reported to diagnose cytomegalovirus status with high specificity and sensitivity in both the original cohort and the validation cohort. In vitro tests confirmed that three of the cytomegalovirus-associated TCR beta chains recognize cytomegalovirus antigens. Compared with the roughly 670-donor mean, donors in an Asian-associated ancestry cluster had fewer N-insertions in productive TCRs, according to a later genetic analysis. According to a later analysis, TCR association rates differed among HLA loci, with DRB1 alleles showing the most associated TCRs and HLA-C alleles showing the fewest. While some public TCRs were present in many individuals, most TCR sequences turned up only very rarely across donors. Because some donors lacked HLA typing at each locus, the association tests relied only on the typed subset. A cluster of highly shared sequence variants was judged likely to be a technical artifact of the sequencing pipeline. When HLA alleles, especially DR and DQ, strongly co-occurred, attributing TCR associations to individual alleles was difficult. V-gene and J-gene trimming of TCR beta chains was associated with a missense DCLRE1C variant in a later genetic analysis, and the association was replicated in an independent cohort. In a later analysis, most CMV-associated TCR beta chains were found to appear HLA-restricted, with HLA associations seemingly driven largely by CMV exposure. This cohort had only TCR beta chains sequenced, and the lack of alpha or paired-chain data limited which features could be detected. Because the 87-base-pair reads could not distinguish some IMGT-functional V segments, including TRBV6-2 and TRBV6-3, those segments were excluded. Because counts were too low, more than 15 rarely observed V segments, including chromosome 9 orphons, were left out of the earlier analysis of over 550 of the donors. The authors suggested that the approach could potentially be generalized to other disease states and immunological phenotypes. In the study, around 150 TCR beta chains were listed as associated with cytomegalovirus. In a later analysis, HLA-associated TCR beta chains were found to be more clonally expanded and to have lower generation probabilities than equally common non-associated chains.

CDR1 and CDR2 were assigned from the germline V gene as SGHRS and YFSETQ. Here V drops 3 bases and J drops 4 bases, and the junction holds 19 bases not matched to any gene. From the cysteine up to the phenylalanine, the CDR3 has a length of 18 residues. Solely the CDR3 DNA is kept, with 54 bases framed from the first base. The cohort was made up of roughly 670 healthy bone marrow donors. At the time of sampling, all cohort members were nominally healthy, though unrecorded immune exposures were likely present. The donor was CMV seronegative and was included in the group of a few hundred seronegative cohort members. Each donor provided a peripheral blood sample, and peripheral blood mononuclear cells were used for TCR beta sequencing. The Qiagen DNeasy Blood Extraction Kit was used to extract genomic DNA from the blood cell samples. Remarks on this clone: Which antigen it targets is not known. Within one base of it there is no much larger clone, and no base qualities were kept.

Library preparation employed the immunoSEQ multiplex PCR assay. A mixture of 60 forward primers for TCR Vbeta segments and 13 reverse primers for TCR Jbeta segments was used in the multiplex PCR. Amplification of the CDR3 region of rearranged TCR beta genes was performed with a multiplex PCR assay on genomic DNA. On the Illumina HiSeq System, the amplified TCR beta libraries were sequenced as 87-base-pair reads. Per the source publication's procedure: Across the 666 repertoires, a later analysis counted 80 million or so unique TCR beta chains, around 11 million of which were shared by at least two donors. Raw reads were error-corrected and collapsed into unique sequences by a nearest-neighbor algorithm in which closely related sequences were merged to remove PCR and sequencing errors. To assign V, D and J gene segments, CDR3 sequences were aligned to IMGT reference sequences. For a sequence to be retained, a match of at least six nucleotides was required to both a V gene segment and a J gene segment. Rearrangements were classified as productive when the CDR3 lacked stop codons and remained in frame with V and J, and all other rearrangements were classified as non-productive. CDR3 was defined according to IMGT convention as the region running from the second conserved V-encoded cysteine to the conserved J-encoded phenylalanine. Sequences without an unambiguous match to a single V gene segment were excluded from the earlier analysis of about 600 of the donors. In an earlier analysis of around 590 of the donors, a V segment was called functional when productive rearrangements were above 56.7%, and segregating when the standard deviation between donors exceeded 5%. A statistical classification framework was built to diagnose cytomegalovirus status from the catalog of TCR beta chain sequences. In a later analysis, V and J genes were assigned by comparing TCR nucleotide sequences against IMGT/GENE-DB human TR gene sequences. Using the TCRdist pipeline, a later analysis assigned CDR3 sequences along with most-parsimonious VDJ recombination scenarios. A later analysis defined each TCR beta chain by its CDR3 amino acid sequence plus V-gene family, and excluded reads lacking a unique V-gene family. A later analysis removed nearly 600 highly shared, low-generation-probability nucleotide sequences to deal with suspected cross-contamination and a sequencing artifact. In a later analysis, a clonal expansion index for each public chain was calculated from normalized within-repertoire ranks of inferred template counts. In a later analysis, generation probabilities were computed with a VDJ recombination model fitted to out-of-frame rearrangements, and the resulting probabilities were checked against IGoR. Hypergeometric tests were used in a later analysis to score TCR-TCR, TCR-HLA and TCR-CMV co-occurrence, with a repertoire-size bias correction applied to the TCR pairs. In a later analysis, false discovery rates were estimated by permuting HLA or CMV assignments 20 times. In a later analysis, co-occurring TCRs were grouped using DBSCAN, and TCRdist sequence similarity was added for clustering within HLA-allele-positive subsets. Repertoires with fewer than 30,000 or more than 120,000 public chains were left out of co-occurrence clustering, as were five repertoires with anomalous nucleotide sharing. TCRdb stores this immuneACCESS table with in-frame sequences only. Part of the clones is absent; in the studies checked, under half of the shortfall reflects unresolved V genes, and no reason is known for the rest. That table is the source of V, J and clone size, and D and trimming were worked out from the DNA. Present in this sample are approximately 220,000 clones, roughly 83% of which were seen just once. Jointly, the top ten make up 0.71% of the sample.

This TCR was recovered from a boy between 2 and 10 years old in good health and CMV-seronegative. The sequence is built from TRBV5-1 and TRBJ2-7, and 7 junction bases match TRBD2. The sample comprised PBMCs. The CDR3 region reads CASSSDVPGEGLTYEQYF. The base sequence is TGCGCCAGCAGCTCCGACGTGCCCGGGGAGGGGCTCACTTACGAGCAGTACTTC.